This entry lists 13 T cell receptor beta chains sequenced from one sample in a study of T cells in Graves' hyperthyroidism and ophthalmopathy (dated by TCRdb to the late 2010s). The library was generated by multiplex PCR. Data came from an Illumina HiSeq 2000. TCR beta CDR3 regions were amplified from RNA transcripts. The TCR CDR3 was subjected to a first round of RT-PCR using the HTBI primer set and the Qiagen OneStep RT-PCR kit. The public reads were quality trimmed at Q25 with fastp and then assembled into clones with MiXCR by TCRdb, keeping productive beta chains. Each entry is one CDR3 protein sequence, shown with its most common DNA and genes. This sample is represented by 500,000 to 750,000 distinct CDR3 sequences; around 42% of them were singletons. The ten largest clones capture roughly 8.2% of the sample. The sequenced sample consisted of peripheral blood or thyroid tissue (not recorded which). The receptors were sampled from a woman aged 18-29 years with Graves' hyperthyroidism.

V is TRBV2 and J is TRBJ2-3, with D uncertain. Trimming stripped 10 bases from V and 4 bases from J, with 18 bases between. The CDR3 extends over 14 amino acids. CDR1 and CDR2 from the germline V gene are SNHLY and FYNNEI. The CDR3 spells CATDERGGSDTQYF. The CDR3 coding sequence is TGTGCCACCGACGAGAGAGGCGGTTCAGATACGCAGTATTTT.

This chain links TRBV20-1 with TRBJ1-2, with D uncertain. The V end was cut by 4 bases, the J end by 7 bases, with 16 bases between. Germline CDR1 reads DFQATT; CDR2 reads SNEGSKA (reference sequence). CDR3 size: 13 residues. The CDR3 region has the DNA TGCAGTGCTATGAAGGGCAATGGGAGTGGCTACACCTTC. This sequence encodes CSAMKGNGSGYTF.

The sample holds a few counts of this clonotype. The rearrangement links TRBV10-3 to TRBJ1-4, with a tentative D call TRBD1 (6 bases). Germline V gene sequence: CDR1 ENHRY, CDR2 SYGVKD. This CDR3 region has 13 residues. V lost 2 bases and J 7 bases, leaving 8 bases between the germline ends. CDR3 amino acids: CAISEADSEKLFF. Here the CDR3 DNA reads TGTGCCATCAGTGAGGCGGACAGTGAAAAACTGTTTTTT.

This clonotype showed up many times. This rearrangement joins TRBV2 to TRBJ1-4; the D gene is possibly TRBD1 (6 bases). V was cut by 5 bases and J by 0 bases, with 7 bases left in between. Germline CDR1 SNHLY, CDR2 FYNNEI. CDR3 length: 14 residues. DNA of the CDR3: TGTGCCAGCAGTACAGGGACAACTAATGAAAAACTGTTTTTT. It translates to CASSTGTTNEKLFF.

This clonotype appeared many times. V and J are TRBV20-1 and TRBJ1-6; 8 bases map to TRBD1. The CDR3 consists of 14 residues. The ends lost 6 bases at V and 10 bases at J; junction bases unmatched: 11. The germline V gene encodes CDR1 DFQATT and CDR2 SNEGSKA (reference sequence). In DNA, the CDR3 is TGCAGTGCGCCGAAGGGACAGGAGGGATCACCCCTCCACTTT. Amino acid sequence: CSAPKGQEGSPLHF.

This clonotype was seen repeatedly, ten times or more. This sequence joins TRBV5-1 and TRBJ2-5, with TRBD1 identical over 7 bases. CDR1 is SGHRS and CDR2 is YFSETQ in the germline V gene. The CDR3 extends over 14 amino acids. J lost 7 bases, V lost 0 bases, and 6 bases had no gene match. The CDR3 loop reads CASSLGGGLVTQYF. The CDR3 coding sequence is TGCGCCAGCAGCTTGGGAGGGGGCTTGGTGACCCAGTACTTC.

This clonotype was recorded a few times. This may be a read error: a much more frequent sequence differs by one nucleotide. This rearrangement joins TRBV6-5 to TRBJ1-3; D is possibly TRBD1 (5 bases). The ends were cut back, 7 bases at V and 3 bases at J, with 10 bases in the middle. The CDR3 has 13 residues. Germline V CDR1 and CDR2: MNHEY, SVGAGI. Here the CDR3 DNA reads TGTGCCAGCACCATGACAGTTGGAAACACCATATATTTT. Translated, it gives CASTMTVGNTIYF.

This clonotype was detected many times. The chain has TRBV7-9 and TRBJ1-4; 9 positions match TRBD1. Trimming at V came to 5 bases and at J to 8 bases, leaving 6 bases not matched to a gene. CDR1 and CDR2 (germline): SEHNR, FQNEAQ (reference sequence). This CDR3 region has 14 residues. The CDR3 DNA follows: TGTGCCAGCAGCACGGGACAGGGAGGGGAAAAACTGTTTTTT. This sequence encodes CASSTGQGGEKLFF.

The chain has TRBV29-1 and TRBJ2-7; D gene ambiguous. V dropped 0 bases and J dropped 2 bases, with 5 bases sitting between them. CDR1 is SQVTM, CDR2 ANQGSEA, per germline. The CDR3 extends over 12 amino acids. The CDR3 DNA is TGCAGCGTTGAAGATGCCGCCTACGAGCAGTACTTC. Protein product: CSVEDAAYEQYF.

This chain uses TRBV9 with TRBJ1-2; 9 bases map to TRBD1. Germline V CDR1 and CDR2: SGDLS, YYNGEE. This CDR3 has 17 residues. J was trimmed by 1 base and V by 4 bases; bases with no gene match: 11. Here the CDR3 DNA reads TGTGCCAGCAGCCGTAGCGGACAGGGGATGCTTAACTATGGCTACACCTTC. Its protein is CASSRSGQGMLNYGYTF.

V and J are TRBV2 and TRBJ1-5; 9 positions agree with TRBD1. The CDR3 runs 13 residues. V shed 7 bases, J shed 7 bases, and the junction held 5 bases outside the gene matches. Germline assignment: CDR1 SNHLY and CDR2 FYNNEI. The CDR3 protein is CASTWTGEQPQHF. The CDR3, as DNA: TGTGCCAGCACTTGGACAGGGGAGCAGCCCCAGCATTTT.

Regarding this clonotype: Being one base from a much bigger clone, this may be a read error. The V gene is TRBV7-9, the J gene TRBJ1-1; maybe TRBD1 (6 bases). The CDR3 runs 14 residues. Germline V gene data show CDR1 as SEHNR and CDR2 as FQNEAQ (reference sequence). V gave up 4 bases and J gave up 1 base, with 10 bases separating them. The CDR3 region has the DNA TGTGCCAGCAGCTCCAGGGGACCGAACACTGAAGCTTTCTTT. Amino acid sequence: CASSSRGPNTEAFF.

This chain uses TRBV25-1 with TRBJ2-1; 11 bases are a match to TRBD2. The CDR3 sequence is 15 residues long. Germline CDR1 and CDR2: MGHDK and SYGVNS. V was clipped by 7 bases and J by 5 bases; unmatched bases: 7. CDR3 in amino acids: CASTRRLAGNNEQFF. The CDR3 DNA follows: TGTGCCAGCACCCGCCGACTAGCGGGAAACAATGAGCAGTTCTTC.